This record looks at one T cell receptor (beta chain) sequence and its context. No antigen is known for it. The CDR3 loop spans 16 amino acids. Germline CDR1 reads SGHTA; CDR2 reads FQGNSA. With V trimmed by 5 bases and J by 6 bases, 8 bases remained unmatched. Data came from immunoSEQ multiplex PCR; TCRdb stores just in-frame clones and leaves some out. The sample records 40,000 to 50,000 clones, around 73% being singletons. This entry is derived from a study of radiotherapy plus CTLA-4 blockade in lung cancer. Study in general: In under 20% of patients, objective responses were seen; roughly 30% had disease control. Study-wide results and limits: Interferon-beta, together with early blood T cell clone dynamics, reportedly best predicted response. Peripheral blood showed expansion of tumor-derived TCR clones after radiotherapy and ipilimumab.

Lung cancer patients with chemo-refractory metastatic non-small-cell disease were given focal radiation plus CTLA-4 blockade with ipilimumab. The sample consisted of peripheral blood, taken from a patient treated with radiotherapy plus ipilimumab. This chain connects TRBV7-2 to TRBJ2-2; 11 bases match TRBD1. The sequence was collected from a human donor with non-small cell lung cancer who had a complete response to radiotherapy plus ipilimumab. Here the CDR3 DNA reads TGTGCCAGCAGCCTAAGGACAGGGGGCGGGCCCGGGGAGCTGTTTTTT. Translation gives CASSLRTGGGPGELFF.